The 17 T cell receptor beta chains in this list originate from one sample, sequenced in a study of beta chain features in type 1 diabetes (dated by TCRdb to 2016 to 2019). The receptor library was made with the immunoSEQ multiplex PCR assay. The entire isolated RNA was reverse transcribed using the High Capacity cDNA Reverse Transcription Kit, and thus expressed TCRB transcripts were sequenced. TCRdb carries this immuneACCESS record with in-frame sequences only. Its versions omit some clonotypes, under half of them owing to an unresolved V gene in the studies checked, with the rest unexplained. Within this sample are about 360,000 clones, with over 9.5% of them counted one time only. The top ten constitute roughly 0.017% of the sample. Input material: naive CD4+ T cells from blood. The sample's cell subset or site label, in plain terms: true naive CD4+ T cells. The receptors derive from a man aged 18 to 29 in good health.

A word on this clone: The same CDR3 is also encoded by other DNA sequences in this sample. The J gene is TRBJ2-7, the V gene TRBV27, with D unclear. The ends were cut back, 3 bases at V and 0 bases at J, with 9 bases in the middle. The CDR3 is made up of 14 amino acids. Per germline, CDR1 MNHEY and CDR2 SMNVEV (reference sequence). The CDR3 DNA is TGTGCCAGCAGTTTGGCAGGCCGCTCCTACGAGCAGTACTTC. Its translation is CASSLAGRSYEQYF.

The rearrangement uses TRBV5-4 and TRBJ1-2; weak D call: TRBD1 (6 bases). The CDR3 extends over 14 amino acids. Per germline, CDR1 SGHNT and CDR2 YYREEE (reference sequence). V was shortened by 4 bases and J by 8 bases, with 18 bases between the two germline ends. Here the CDR3 reads CASSVRDTARGYTF. In DNA form, the CDR3 reads TGTGCCAGCAGCGTCAGGGACACGGCGAGGGGCTACACCTTC. Full variable domain (outside the CDR3, taken from reference TRBV5-4 and TRBJ1-2): ETGVTQSPTHLIKTRGQQVTLRCSSQSGHNTVSWYQQALGQGPQFIFQYYREEENGRGNFPPRFSGLQFPNYSSELNVNALELDDSALYLCASSVRDTARGYTFGSGTRLTVV.

This chain joins TRBV7-9 and TRBJ2-1, with 7 nucleotides matching TRBD2. This CDR3 region has 16 residues. Germline lookup yields CDR1 SEHNR and CDR2 FQNEAQ (reference sequence). J gave up 3 bases and V 2 bases, and 7 bases lay outside the gene matches. The CDR3 loop is CASSLLLAVNYNEQFF. CDR3 in DNA: TGTGCCAGCAGCTTATTGCTAGCGGTAAACTACAATGAGCAGTTCTTC. Full variable domain (rest looked up from reference TRBV7-9 and TRBJ2-1): DTGVSQNPRHKITKRGQNVTFRCDPISEHNRLYWYRQTLGQGPEFLTYFQNEAQLEKSRLLSDRFSAERPKGSFSTLEIQRTEQGDSAMYLCASSLLLAVNYNEQFFGPGTRLTVL.

The rearrangement links TRBV5-1 to TRBJ2-5; D remains unclear. V lost 0 bases to trimming and J lost 4 bases, with 7 bases between them. The CDR3 sequence is 13 residues long. The germline V gene has CDR1 SGHRS and CDR2 YFSETQ. The CDR3 DNA follows: TGCGCCAGCAGCTTGGACAATTTAGAGACCCAGTACTTC. It codes for CASSLDNLETQYF.

This clone was found a few times. The chain combines TRBV7-9 with TRBJ2-7; TRBD1 might be the D (6 bases). This CDR3 is 12 amino acids long. Trimming shortened V by 5 bases and J by 7 bases, and 12 bases separated the two germline ends. Germline assignment: CDR1 SEHNR and CDR2 FQNEAQ (reference sequence). In DNA, the CDR3 is TGTGCCAGCAGCATACAGGGTCTGGAGCAGTACTTC. This encodes CASSIQGLEQYF.

About this clone: One end of the junction does not line up with germline, which may come from a read error. The same CDR3 can be traced to other DNA sequences in this sample. The V gene is TRBV30, the J gene TRBJ1-1, with D unclear. CDR1 and CDR2 from the germline V gene are GTSNPN and SVGIG (reference sequence). The CDR3 has 11 residues. The CDR3 nucleotides are TGTAAAGCGAGCGAGAACACCGAAGCTTTCTTT. Its protein product is CKASENTEAFF.

In this sample, this clone turned up a few times. The chain is built from TRBV5-4 and TRBJ2-3; 8 bases map to TRBD2. Germline CDR1 and CDR2: SGHNT and YYREEE (reference sequence). V gave up 1 base and J gave up 6 bases; unmatched junction bases: 4. The CDR3 is made up of 14 amino acids. The CDR3 reads CASSLRGGRDTQYF. The CDR3 nucleotides read TGTGCCAGCAGCTTGCGGGGGGGCCGGGATACGCAGTATTTT.

This chain connects TRBV9 to TRBJ2-1; 11 nucleotides match TRBD2. With 4 bases clipped from V and 4 bases from J, the junction kept 4 bases outside the gene matches. Germline CDR1 and CDR2: SGDLS and YYNGEE. The CDR3 contains 15 residues. In DNA, the CDR3 is TGTGCCAGCAGCCCACGGACTAGCGGGTACAATGAGCAGTTCTTC. The encoded protein is CASSPRTSGYNEQFF.

In its sample, this clone was seen once. The CDR3 DNA sequence: TGTGCCAGCACTTTGGACAGACAAGTTTCCTACGAGCAGTACTTC. It codes for CASTLDRQVSYEQYF. The V gene is TRBV2, the J gene TRBJ2-7, with D perhaps TRBD1 (6 bases). The CDR3 extends over 15 amino acids. The germline V and J ends were trimmed by 7 bases and 1 base, with 17 bases remaining between them. The germline V gene encodes CDR1 SNHLY and CDR2 FYNNEI.

The CDR3 spells CAWSIQTYGYTF. The CDR3 coding sequence is TGTGCCTGGAGTATACAGACGTATGGCTACACCTTC. The genes are TRBV30 and TRBJ1-2, with D unclear. Germline V CDR1 and CDR2: GTSNPN, SVGIG (reference sequence). The V end was cut by 2 bases, the J end by 5 bases, with 9 bases between. The CDR3 is made up of 12 amino acids.

This clone was seen a handful of times. The rearrangement links TRBV28 to TRBJ1-4, with D perhaps TRBD1 (6 bases). Deletions cut 4 bases from V and 6 bases from J, with 15 bases between. Looked up from germline, CDR1 is MDHEN and CDR2 is SYDVKM. This CDR3 has 15 amino acids. CDR3 coding DNA: TGTGCCAGCAGTTCAGCCGGGACAAACGATGAAAAACTGTTTTTT. Translation gives CASSSAGTNDEKLFF.

The genes are TRBV9 and TRBJ2-5; 10 bases align to TRBD1. V gave up 0 bases and J gave up 7 bases; unmatched junction bases: 12. The length of the CDR3 is 17 residues. Germline V gene sequence: CDR1 SGDLS, CDR2 YYNGEE. CDR3 DNA: TGTGCCAGCAGCGTAGAGTCCTCGGGACAGGGGTGGGCGACCCAGTACTTC. Protein: CASSVESSGQGWATQYF.

This chain connects TRBV2 to TRBJ2-4, with 7 bases aligning to TRBD1. The CDR3 is made up of 15 amino acids. V shed 6 bases, J shed 0 bases, and the junction held 5 bases outside the gene matches. CDR1 and CDR2 from the germline V gene are SNHLY and FYNNEI. CDR3 region: CASSYGQVAKNIQYF. The CDR3 DNA follows: TGTGCCAGCAGCTACGGACAGGTAGCCAAAAACATTCAGTACTTC.

This clone was counted between two and nine times. V is TRBV7-2 and J is TRBJ2-7; TRBD2 matches at 10 bases. The CDR3 has 15 amino acids. V trimming: 6 bases; J trimming: 0 bases; junction bases outside the gene matches: 5. Germline assignment: CDR1 SGHTA and CDR2 FQGNSA. This chain's CDR3 is CASRGASGSSYEQYF. In DNA form, the CDR3 reads TGTGCCAGCAGGGGGGCTAGCGGGAGCTCCTACGAGCAGTACTTC.

This clone occurred a few times. V and J are TRBV15 and TRBJ2-7; D is perhaps TRBD2 (6 bases). The V gene's germline CDR1 is LNHNV and CDR2 YYDKDF (reference sequence). Trimming cost V 3 bases and J 0 bases, with 9 bases left between them. This CDR3 has 14 amino acids. In DNA form, the CDR3 reads TGTGCCACCAGCAGGGGACTGAGCTCCTACGAGCAGTACTTC. Translation gives CATSRGLSSYEQYF.

The gene calls are TRBV11-2 and TRBJ2-5; D is ambiguous. V lost 5 bases and J 5 bases, leaving 12 bases between the germline ends. The CDR3 extends over 13 amino acids. Germline V CDR1 and CDR2: SGHAT, FQNNGV. In nucleotides, the CDR3 is TGTGCCAGCAGCCTAGGCTCGCGGGAGACCCAGTACTTC. Encoded protein: CASSLGSRETQYF.

This clone has only a few counts. The chain uses TRBV28 and TRBJ2-5, with D perhaps TRBD2 (5 bases). Looked up from germline, CDR1 is MDHEN and CDR2 is SYDVKM. The CDR3 totals 14 residues. The V end lost 3 bases, the J end lost 2 bases, and 10 bases lay between the germline ends. The CDR3 DNA is TGTGCCAGCAGTTTGACTACAACACAAGAGACCCAGTACTTC. Its protein product is CASSLTTTQETQYF. The complete variable domain, with remaining parts taken from reference TRBV28 and TRBJ2-5, reads DVKVTQSSRYLVKRTGEKVFLECVQDMDHENMFWYRQDPGLGLRLIYFSYDVKMKEKGDIPEGYSVSREKKERFSLILESASTNQTSMYLCASSLTTTQETQYFGPGTRLLVL.